The next 12 T cell receptor beta chains were all read from a single sample in a study of CD8+CD57+ T cells in acquired aplastic anemia. Profiling that covered TCR beta VDJ and CDR3 relied on genomic DNA as its template. Each CDR3 protein gets one entry after TCRdb re-called the reads with MiXCR. Of 400,000 to 500,000 distinct CDR3 sequences in the sample, about 70% were seen once. The material sequenced was sorted CD4+, CD8+, or CD8+CD57+ T cells (not recorded which) from PBMCs. The receptors derive from a human donor in good health, serving as a control.

This clonotype appeared a single time. The CDR3: CASSLMAGAGERPQYF. The DNA of the CDR3 is TGTGCCAGCAGCTTAATGGCGGGGGCCGGGGAGAGACCCCAGTATTTT. The chain combines TRBV7-3 with TRBJ2-3, with D perhaps matching TRBD2 (7 bases). The CDR3 runs 16 residues. V was shortened by 1 base and J by 12 bases, with 23 bases between the two germline ends. Germline assignment: CDR1 SGHTA and CDR2 FQGTGA.

The genes are TRBV9 and TRBJ2-5; D is uncertain. This CDR3 region has 14 residues. CDR1 is SGDLS and CDR2 is YYNGEE in the germline V gene. V was pared by 4 bases and J by 5 bases, with 15 bases between. This CDR3 is CASSLDYKDETQYF. The CDR3 DNA is TGTGCCAGCAGCTTAGATTATAAGGATGAGACCCAGTACTTC. Variable domain in full (rest from reference TRBV9 and TRBJ2-5): DSGVTQTPKHLITATGQRVTLRCSPRSGDLSVYWYQQSLDQGLQFLIQYYNGEERAKGNILERFSAQQFPDLHSELNLSSLELGDSALYFCASSLDYKDETQYFGPGTRLLVL.

About this clonotype: Lacking the conserved final phenylalanine or tryptophan, this CDR3 likely reflects a read error. The limits of the CDR3 on the DNA are not certain, so only TCRdb's listed CDR3 is given. The chain recombines TRBV7-9 with TRBJ1-1; the table's D call of TRBD1 was not tested on the DNA. The germline V gene encodes CDR1 SEHNR and CDR2 FQNEAQ (reference sequence). Termini included, the CDR3 measures 13 amino acids. This CDR3 reads CASSLGQGVDGYT.

The V gene is TRBV24-1, the J gene TRBJ2-5; D might be TRBD1 (6 bases). The germline V gene encodes CDR1 KGHDR and CDR2 SFDVKD. With 7 bases removed from V and 1 base from J, the gap between germline ends came to 15 bases. There are 15 residues in the CDR3. Written as DNA, the CDR3 is TGTGCCACCAGCAGGGAACGACAGGTCCAAGAGACCCAGTACTTC. It yields the protein CATSRERQVQETQYF.

This rearrangement joins TRBV7-9 to TRBJ2-2; 7 bases are shared with TRBD1. Germline CDR1 reads SEHNR; CDR2 reads FQNEAQ (reference sequence). V lost 6 bases, J lost 6 bases, and 10 bases stayed unmatched. The length of the CDR3 is 15 residues. The CDR3 loop reads CASRESTGSAGELFF. CDR3 DNA: TGTGCCAGCAGGGAATCGACAGGGTCGGCCGGGGAGCTGTTTTTT.

The chain employs TRBV12-3 or TRBV12-4 and TRBJ2-3; TRBD1 matches at 10 bases. The V and J ends lost 6 bases and 6 bases, in that order; junction bases with no gene match: 9. This CDR3 spans 15 amino acids. In nucleotides, the CDR3 is TGTGCCAGCAGCCCGACAGGGGGCAACAGGGATACGCAGTATTTT. Protein sequence: CASSPTGGNRDTQYF.

The sample holds many counts of this clonotype. The CDR3 sequence is CASSLLDLGQPQHF. DNA for the CDR3: TGTGCCAGCAGCTTACTGGACCTGGGTCAGCCCCAGCATTTT. V gene TRBV5-5 combines with J gene TRBJ1-5; D is unresolved. The CDR3 is 14 residues long. The germline V gene encodes CDR1 SGHKS and CDR2 YYEKEE (reference sequence). Trimming took 2 bases from V and 6 from J, leaving 12 bases between them.

The V gene is TRBV7-9, the J gene TRBJ1-1, with D hard to call. The germline V gene encodes CDR1 SEHNR and CDR2 FQNEAQ (reference sequence). Trimming took off 3 bases at V and 11 bases at J, with 13 bases between the two ends. CDR3 size: 12 residues. The CDR3 sequence is CASSLARTRAFF. The CDR3 DNA reads TGTGCCAGCAGCTTGGCAAGGACTCGGGCTTTCTTT. Filled out from reference TRBV7-9 and TRBJ1-1, the complete variable domain reads DTGVSQNPRHKITKRGQNVTFRCDPISEHNRLYWYRQTLGQGPEFLTYFQNEAQLEKSRLLSDRFSAERPKGSFSTLEIQRTEQGDSAMYLCASSLARTRAFFGQGTRLTVV.

As for this clonotype: A read error may account for a junction end that differs from germline. The genes are TRBV9 and TRBJ1-2, with D possibly matching TRBD1 (5 bases). Germline values: CDR1 SGDLS, CDR2 YYNGEE. The CDR3 contains 14 residues. The CDR3 region is CASSAVTSGGASSF. DNA of the CDR3: TGTGCCAGCAGCGCAGTCACGAGCGGGGGTGCCTCCTCCTTC.

On this clonotype itself: The final CDR3 position lacks the conserved phenylalanine or tryptophan, pointing to a likely read error. The DNA is left out, because the CDR3 cannot be placed on it with certainty; the CDR3 is given as TCRdb lists it. This sequence joins TRBV9 and TRBJ1-2; whether TRBD1, the table's D call, matches the DNA was not checked. Germline V gene sequence: CDR1 SGDLS, CDR2 YYNGEE. Inclusive of both ends, the CDR3 amounts to 12 amino acids. This chain's CDR3 is CASSSLGLGNTE.

J is TRBJ2-7 and V is TRBV9; TRBD2 matches at 9 bases. V shed 3 bases, J shed 5 bases, and the junction held 3 bases outside the gene matches. Germline-derived CDR1 and CDR2 are SGDLS and YYNGEE. There are 13 residues in the CDR3. CDR3 in DNA: TGTGCCAGCAGCGCTAGCGGGGTCGACGAGCAGTACTTC. Protein product: CASSASGVDEQYF.

This clonotype was counted ten times or more. The chain combines TRBV6-5 with TRBJ2-1; 10 bases are a match to TRBD2. Germline V CDR1 and CDR2: MNHEY, SVGAGI. The trim removed 2 bases at V and 1 base at J, leaving 8 bases unmatched. The CDR3 loop spans 18 amino acids. The CDR3 DNA reads TGTGCCAGCAGTTACCTAACGGAGCGGGGGGGGTCCTACAATGAGCAGTTCTTC. Protein: CASSYLTERGGSYNEQFF.